What follows describes a single TCR beta chain. Its antigen is unknown. Nothing much larger sits one base from this clone, and base qualities are not available. Cells with a CD4+CD8-CD45RO-CD45RA+ profile were isolated by FACS and defined as naive CD4+ T cells, and those with a CD8+CD4-CD45RA+CD27bright profile were defined as naive CD8+ T cells. Antibodies against CD4 (RPA-T4), CD8 (SK1), CD27 (O323), CD45RA (HI100) and CD45RO (UCHL1) were used for sorting. The sample is drawn from a study of healthy donors' naive CD4 and CD8 T cells (dated by TCRdb to between 2014 and 2017). A note on the overall study: Donors were selected to cover three age groups (20-25, 40-50 and 60-70 years, several each), with a mean age of around 47, and half of the donors were female. For TCR alpha, a new primer set was designed to cover all functional IMGT alpha gene variants, and the remainder of the protocol was kept the same as the beta-chain workflow. Rearranged TCR alpha and beta chains from naive CD4+ and CD8+ T cells were sequenced in the study to test how TCR variation relates to lineage commitment. Peripheral blood mononuclear cells were collected from roughly 17 healthy, unrelated individuals. The donors were HLA-typed by sequencing at HLA-A, -B, -C, -DRB1, -DQB1 and -DPB1, using the SBTexcellerator protocol, an ABI3130xl analyzer and SBTengine software.

Relative to germline, V is 7 bases shorter and J is 8 bases shorter, with 5 bases between their ends. The CDR1 and CDR2 encoded by the germline V gene are SQVTM and ANQGSEA. The CDR3 has 8 amino acids, counting the end cysteine and phenylalanine. The CDR3 DNA has 24 bases and is translated from base 1. Sequencing took place on a 454 GS FLX Titanium. A previously published linear amplification protocol was used to build TCR libraries from around 460 ng of total RNA. Sequencing was carried out on the Roche/454 Genome Sequencer using Titanium chemistry. The original methods were these. From roughly 5 of the healthy donors, a total of some 78,000 rearranged TCR alpha transcripts were sequenced. Unique TCR clonotypes were defined by the CDR3 junction under IMGT nomenclature, and duplicate transcripts were removed. CD4 versus CD8 status was modeled on V and J genes by logistic regression in R 2.13.0, with adjustment for donor effects and Bonferroni correction for multiple testing. The public reads were reanalyzed by TCRdb: fastp trimming at Q25, MiXCR alignment, in-frame beta chains only. Rows matching on CDR3 protein sequence are summarized as one entry with the most common DNA and genes. These V and J calls rely on TCRdb rather than the paper's analysis. This sample gives 200,000 or so distinct CDR3 sequences in total; nearly 75% of them show up just once. Around 2% of the sample belongs to the ten largest clones.

The investigation overall reported the following: Reportedly, most V and J gene segments showed bias between naive CD4+ and CD8+ cells, and this bias held consistently across donors regardless of HLA genotype. In both chains, CD4+ lineage was associated with a positively charged CDR3 and CD8+ lineage with a negatively charged CDR3. Alpha and beta chains were sequenced in bulk and could not be paired, so combined chain effects were not evaluated. Possible repertoire bias arising from homeostatic proliferation of naive T cells was not directly addressed. V genes, J genes and CDR3 charge together appeared to explain around an eighth of CD4/CD8 propensity variance, in a largely additive manner.

The sample consisted of naive CD4+ and CD8+ T cells sorted from blood, pooled from several donors. The cell subset or site label corresponds to: FACS-sorted naive CD4+ (CD45RO-CD45RA+) and naive CD8+ (CD45RA+CD27bright) T cells. This receptor was taken from a pool of human donors in good health; the sample pools cells from several healthy donors. The chain links TRBV29-1 with TRBJ1-1; confidence is insufficient to name the D gene. The encoded CDR3 is CSAGEAFF. The nucleotide sequence is TGCAGCGCTGGAGAAGCTTTCTTT.